Presented here are 2 T cell receptor beta chains from one specimen sequenced in a study of blood T cell repertoires in COVID-19. Assay: immunoSEQ multiplex PCR; the TCRdb copy retains only in-frame clones and omits some. The sample lists roughly 120,000 clones; nearly 85% were seen once. Sequenced: peripheral blood. The receptors stem from a woman aged 45-60 years with acute or convalescent COVID-19.

The V call is TRBV7-9, the J call TRBJ1-2, with D hard to call. V gave up 3 bases and J gave up 6 bases, with 8 bases separating them. Looked up from germline, CDR1 is SEHNR and CDR2 is FQNEAQ (reference sequence). The CDR3 sequence is 12 residues long. For the CDR3, the DNA is TGTGCCAGCAGCTTCCGGTCTGATGGCTACACCTTC. Protein sequence: CASSFRSDGYTF.

This clone was counted a few times. The junction and the germline gene differ at one end; a read error may be behind it. The chain links TRBV7-9 to TRBJ1-6, with 7 bases identical to TRBD1. Germline V gives CDR1 SEHNR, CDR2 FQNEAQ (reference sequence). This CDR3 region has 15 residues. The chain's CDR3 is CASNLGGRNNSPLHF. The CDR3 bases are TGTGCCAGCAACTTAGGGGGCCGAAACAATTCACCCCTCCACTTT.